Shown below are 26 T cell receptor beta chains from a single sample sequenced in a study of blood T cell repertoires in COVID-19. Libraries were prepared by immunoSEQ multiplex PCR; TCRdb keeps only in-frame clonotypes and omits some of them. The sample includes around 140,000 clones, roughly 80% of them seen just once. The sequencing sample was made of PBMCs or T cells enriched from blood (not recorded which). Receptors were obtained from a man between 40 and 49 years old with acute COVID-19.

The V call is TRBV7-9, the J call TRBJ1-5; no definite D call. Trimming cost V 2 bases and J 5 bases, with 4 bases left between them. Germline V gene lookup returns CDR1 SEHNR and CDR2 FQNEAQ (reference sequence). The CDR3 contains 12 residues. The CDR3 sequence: CASSLIDQPQHF. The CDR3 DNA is TGTGCCAGCAGCTTAATAGATCAGCCCCAGCATTTT.

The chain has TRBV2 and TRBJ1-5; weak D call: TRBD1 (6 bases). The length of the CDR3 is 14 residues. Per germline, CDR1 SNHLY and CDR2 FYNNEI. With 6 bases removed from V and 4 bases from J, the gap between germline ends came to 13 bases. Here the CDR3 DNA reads TGTGCCAGCAGAGAGAGGGGGGGTAATCAGCCCCAGCATTTT. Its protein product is CASRERGGNQPQHF. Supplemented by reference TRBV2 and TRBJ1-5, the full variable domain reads EPEVTQTPSHQVTQMGQEVILRCVPISNHLYFYWYRQILGQKVEFLVSFYNNEISEKSEIFDDQFSVERPDGSNFTLKIRSTKLEDSAMYFCASRERGGNQPQHFGDGTRLSIL.

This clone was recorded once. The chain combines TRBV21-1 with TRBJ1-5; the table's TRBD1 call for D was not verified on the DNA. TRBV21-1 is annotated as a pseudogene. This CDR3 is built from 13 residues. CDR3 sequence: CASSKAENQPQHF. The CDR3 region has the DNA TGTGCCAGCAGCAAGGCCGAAAATCAGCCCCAGCATTTT.

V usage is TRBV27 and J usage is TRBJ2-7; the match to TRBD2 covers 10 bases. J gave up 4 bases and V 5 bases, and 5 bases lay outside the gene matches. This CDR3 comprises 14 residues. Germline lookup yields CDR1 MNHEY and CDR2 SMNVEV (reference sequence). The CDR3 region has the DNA TGTGCCAGCAGTCCGTCAGCGGGAGGGTACGAGCAGTACTTC. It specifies CASSPSAGGYEQYF.

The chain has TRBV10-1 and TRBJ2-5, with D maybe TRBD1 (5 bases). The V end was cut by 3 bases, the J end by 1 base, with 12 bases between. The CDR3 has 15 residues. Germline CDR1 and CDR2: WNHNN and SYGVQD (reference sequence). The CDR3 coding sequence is TGCGCCAGCAGTGAAAGACAGATATCCCAAGAGACCCAGTACTTC. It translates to CASSERQISQETQYF.

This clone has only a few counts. The CDR3 here is CASLGGIHQPQHF. CDR3 bases: TGCGCCAGCCTCGGCGGGATACATCAGCCCCAGCATTTT. The chain recombines TRBV10-1 with TRBJ1-5, with D uncertain. CDR3 length equals 13 residues. Germline-derived CDR1 and CDR2 are WNHNN and SYGVQD (reference sequence). The V gene lost 8 bases and the J gene lost 5 bases, with 13 bases spanning the gap.

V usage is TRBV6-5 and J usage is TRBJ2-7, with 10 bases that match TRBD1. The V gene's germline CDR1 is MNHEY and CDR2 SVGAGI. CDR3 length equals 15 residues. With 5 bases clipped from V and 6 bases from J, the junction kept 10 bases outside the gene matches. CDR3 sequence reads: CASSIRDRGGSEQYF. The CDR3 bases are TGTGCCAGCAGTATCCGGGACAGGGGAGGGTCCGAGCAGTACTTC.

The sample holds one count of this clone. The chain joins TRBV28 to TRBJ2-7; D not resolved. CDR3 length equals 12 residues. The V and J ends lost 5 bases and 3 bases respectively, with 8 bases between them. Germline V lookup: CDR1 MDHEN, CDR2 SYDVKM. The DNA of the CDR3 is TGTGCCAGCAGTCTTCCCTACTACGAGCAGTACTTC. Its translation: CASSLPYYEQYF.

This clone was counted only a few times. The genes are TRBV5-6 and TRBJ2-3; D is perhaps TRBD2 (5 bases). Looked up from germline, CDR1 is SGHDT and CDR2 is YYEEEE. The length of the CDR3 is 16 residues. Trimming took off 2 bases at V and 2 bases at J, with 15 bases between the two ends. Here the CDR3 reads CASSLGLLTSTDTQYF. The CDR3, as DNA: TGTGCCAGCAGCTTAGGACTTCTCACATCCACAGATACGCAGTATTTT.

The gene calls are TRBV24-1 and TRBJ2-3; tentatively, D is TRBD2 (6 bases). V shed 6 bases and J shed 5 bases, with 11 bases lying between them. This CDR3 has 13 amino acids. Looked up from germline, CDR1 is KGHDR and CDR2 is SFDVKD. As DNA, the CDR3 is TGTGCCACCAGTCCCCCGGGGGAAGATACGCAGTATTTT. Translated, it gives CATSPPGEDTQYF.

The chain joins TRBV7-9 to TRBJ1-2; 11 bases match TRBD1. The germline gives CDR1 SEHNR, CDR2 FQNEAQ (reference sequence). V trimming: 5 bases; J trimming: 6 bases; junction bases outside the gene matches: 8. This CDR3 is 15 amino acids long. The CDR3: CASSRDRGGINGYTF. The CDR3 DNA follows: TGTGCCAGCAGCCGGGACAGGGGGGGTATTAATGGCTACACCTTC.

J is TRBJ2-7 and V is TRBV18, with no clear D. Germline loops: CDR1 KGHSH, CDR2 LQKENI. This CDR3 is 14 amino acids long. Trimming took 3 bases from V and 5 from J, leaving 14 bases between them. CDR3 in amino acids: CASSPTSSRNEQYF. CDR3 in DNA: TGTGCCAGCTCACCGACGAGCTCTAGAAACGAGCAGTACTTC.

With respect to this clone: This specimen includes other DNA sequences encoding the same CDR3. CDR3 nucleotide sequence: TGCGCCAGCAGCCAAGAGAGGGGGGAGCAGTTCTTC. Protein: CASSQERGEQFF. The chain carries TRBV4-1 and TRBJ2-1; possible D gene TRBD1, 6 bases. From germline, CDR1 is MGHRA and CDR2 YSYEKL. Trimming shortened V by 0 bases and J by 10 bases, and 7 bases separated the two germline ends. This CDR3 is built from 12 residues.

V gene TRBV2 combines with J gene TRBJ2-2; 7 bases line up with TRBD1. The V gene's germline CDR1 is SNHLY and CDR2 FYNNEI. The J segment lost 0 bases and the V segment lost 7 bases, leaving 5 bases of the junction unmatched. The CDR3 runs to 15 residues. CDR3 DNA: TGTGCCAGCAAAACAGGGGTCGCGAACACCGGGGAGCTGTTTTTT. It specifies CASKTGVANTGELFF. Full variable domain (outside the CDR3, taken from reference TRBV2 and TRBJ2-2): EPEVTQTPSHQVTQMGQEVILRCVPISNHLYFYWYRQILGQKVEFLVSFYNNEISEKSEIFDDQFSVERPDGSNFTLKIRSTKLEDSAMYFCASKTGVANTGELFFGEGSRLTVL.

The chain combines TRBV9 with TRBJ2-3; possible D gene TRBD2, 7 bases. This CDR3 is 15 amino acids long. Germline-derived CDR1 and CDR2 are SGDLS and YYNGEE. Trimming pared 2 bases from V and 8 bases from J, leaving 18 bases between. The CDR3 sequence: CASSVHRGAPVTQYF. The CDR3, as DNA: TGTGCCAGCAGCGTGCACCGGGGGGCCCCAGTTACGCAGTATTTT.

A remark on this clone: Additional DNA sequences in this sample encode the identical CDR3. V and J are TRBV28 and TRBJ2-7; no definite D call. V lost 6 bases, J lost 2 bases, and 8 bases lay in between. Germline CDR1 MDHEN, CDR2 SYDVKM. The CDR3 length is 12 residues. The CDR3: CASSSATYEQYF. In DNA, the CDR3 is TGTGCCAGCAGCTCTGCTACCTACGAGCAGTACTTC.

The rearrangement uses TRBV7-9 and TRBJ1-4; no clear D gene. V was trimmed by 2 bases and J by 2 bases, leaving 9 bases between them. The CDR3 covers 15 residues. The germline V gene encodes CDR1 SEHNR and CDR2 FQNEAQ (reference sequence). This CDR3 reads CASSLTGMTNEKLFF. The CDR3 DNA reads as TGTGCCAGCAGCTTAACGGGGATGACTAATGAAAAACTGTTTTTT.

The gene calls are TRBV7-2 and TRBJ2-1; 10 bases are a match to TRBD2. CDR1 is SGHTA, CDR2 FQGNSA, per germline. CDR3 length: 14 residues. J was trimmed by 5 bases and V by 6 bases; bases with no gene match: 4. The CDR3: CASSRLAGHNEQFF. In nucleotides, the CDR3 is TGTGCCAGCAGTCGACTAGCGGGTCACAATGAGCAGTTCTTC.

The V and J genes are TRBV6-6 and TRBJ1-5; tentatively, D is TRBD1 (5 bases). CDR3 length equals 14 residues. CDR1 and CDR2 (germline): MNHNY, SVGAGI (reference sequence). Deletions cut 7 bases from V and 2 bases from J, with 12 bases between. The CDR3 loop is CASTGLRGNQPQHF. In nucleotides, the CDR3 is TGTGCCAGCACGGGACTTCGGGGCAATCAGCCCCAGCATTTT.

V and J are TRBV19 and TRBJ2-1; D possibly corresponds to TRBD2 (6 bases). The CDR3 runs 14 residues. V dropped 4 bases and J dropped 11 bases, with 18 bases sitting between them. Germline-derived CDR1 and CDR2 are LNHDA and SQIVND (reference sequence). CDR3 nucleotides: TGTGCCAGTAGTACAGGGATTAGCGGCCGTAAGCAGTTCTTC. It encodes CASSTGISGRKQFF.

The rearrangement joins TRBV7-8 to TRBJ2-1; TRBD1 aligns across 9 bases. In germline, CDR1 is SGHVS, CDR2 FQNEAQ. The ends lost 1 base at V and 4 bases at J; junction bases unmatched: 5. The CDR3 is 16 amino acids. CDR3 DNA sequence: TGTGCCAGCAGCTTAGTCGGGACAGGGAAATACAATGAGCAGTTCTTC. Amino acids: CASSLVGTGKYNEQFF.

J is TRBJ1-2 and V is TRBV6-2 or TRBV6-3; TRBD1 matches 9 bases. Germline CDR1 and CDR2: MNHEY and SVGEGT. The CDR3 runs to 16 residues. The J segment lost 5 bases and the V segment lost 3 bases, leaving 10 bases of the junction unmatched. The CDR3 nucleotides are TGTGCCAGCAGTTATACTCCTCGGACAGGGGAGTATGGCTACACCTTC. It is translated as CASSYTPRTGEYGYTF.

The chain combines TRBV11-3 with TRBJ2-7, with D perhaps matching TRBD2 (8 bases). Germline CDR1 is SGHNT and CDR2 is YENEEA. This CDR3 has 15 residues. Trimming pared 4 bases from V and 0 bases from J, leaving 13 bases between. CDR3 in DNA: TGTGCCAGCAGCTCGGGAGGGGACAGCTCCTACGAGCAGTACTTC. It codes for CASSSGGDSSYEQYF.

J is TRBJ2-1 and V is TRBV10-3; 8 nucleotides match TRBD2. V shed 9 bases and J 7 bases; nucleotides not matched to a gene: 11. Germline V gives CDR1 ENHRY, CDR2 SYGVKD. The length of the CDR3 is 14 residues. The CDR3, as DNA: TGTGCCATAAACCGAGCGGGAGTCGGGAATGAGCAGTTCTTC. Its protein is CAINRAGVGNEQFF.

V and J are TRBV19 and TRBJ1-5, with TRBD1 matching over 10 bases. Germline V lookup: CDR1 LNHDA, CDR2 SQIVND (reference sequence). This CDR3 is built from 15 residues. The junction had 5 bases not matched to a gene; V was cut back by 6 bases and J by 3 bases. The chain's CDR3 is CASSSGTGVNQPQHF. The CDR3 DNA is TGTGCCAGTAGCTCCGGGACAGGGGTCAATCAGCCCCAGCATTTT.

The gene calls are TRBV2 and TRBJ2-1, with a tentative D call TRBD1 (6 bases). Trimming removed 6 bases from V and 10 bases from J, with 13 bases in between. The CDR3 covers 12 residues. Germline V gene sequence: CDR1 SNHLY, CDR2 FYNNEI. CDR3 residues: CASRNRVLEQFF. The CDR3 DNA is TGTGCCAGCAGGAACAGGGTCCTGGAGCAGTTCTTC.